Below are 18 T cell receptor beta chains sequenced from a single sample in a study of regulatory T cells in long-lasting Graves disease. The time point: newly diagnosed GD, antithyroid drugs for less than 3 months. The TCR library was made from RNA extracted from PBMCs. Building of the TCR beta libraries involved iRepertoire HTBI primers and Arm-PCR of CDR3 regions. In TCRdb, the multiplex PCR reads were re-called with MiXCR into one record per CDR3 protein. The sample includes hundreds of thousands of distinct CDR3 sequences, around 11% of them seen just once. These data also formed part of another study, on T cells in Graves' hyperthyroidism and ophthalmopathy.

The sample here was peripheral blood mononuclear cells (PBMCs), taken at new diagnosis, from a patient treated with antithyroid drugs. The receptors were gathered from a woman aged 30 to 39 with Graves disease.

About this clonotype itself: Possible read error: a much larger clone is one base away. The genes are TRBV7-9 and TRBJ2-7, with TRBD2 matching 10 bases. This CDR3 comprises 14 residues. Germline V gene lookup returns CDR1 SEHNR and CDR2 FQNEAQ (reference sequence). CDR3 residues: CASSSGRAPYEQYF. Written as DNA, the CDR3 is TGTGCCAGCAGCAGCGGGAGGGCCCCCTATGAGCAGTACTTC.

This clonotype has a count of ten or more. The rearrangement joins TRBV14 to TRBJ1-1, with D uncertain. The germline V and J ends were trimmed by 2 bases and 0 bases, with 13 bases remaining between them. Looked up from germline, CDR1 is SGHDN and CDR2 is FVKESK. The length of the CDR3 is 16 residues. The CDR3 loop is CASSQSPGIMNTEAFF. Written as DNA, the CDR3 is TGTGCCAGCAGCCAATCTCCCGGCATAATGAACACTGAAGCTTTCTTT.

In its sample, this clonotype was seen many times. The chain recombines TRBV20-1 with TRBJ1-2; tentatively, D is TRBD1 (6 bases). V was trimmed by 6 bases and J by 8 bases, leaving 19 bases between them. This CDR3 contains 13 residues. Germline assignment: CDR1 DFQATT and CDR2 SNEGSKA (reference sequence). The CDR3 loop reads CSATQPLGGGYTF. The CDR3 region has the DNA TGCAGTGCCACTCAGCCGCTTGGGGGCGGCTACACCTTC.

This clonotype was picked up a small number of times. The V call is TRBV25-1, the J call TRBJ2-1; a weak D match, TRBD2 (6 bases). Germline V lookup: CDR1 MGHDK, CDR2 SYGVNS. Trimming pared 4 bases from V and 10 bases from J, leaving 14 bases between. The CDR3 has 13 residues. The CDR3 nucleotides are TGTGCCAGCAGTGGCCCCCGGGGGATAGAGCAGTTCTTC. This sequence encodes CASSGPRGIEQFF.

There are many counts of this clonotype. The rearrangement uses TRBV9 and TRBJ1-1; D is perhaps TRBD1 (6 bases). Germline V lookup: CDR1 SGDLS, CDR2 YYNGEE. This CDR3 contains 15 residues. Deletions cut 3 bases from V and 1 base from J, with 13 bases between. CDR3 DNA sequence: TGTGCCAGCAGCGCGGGGGGCAGCCGGAACACTGAAGCTTTCTTT. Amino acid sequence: CASSAGGSRNTEAFF.

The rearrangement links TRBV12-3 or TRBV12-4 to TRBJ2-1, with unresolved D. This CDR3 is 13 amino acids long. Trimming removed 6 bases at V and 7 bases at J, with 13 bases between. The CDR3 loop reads CASRVFSRNEQFF. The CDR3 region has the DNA TGTGCCAGCAGGGTATTCTCCCGGAATGAGCAGTTCTTC.

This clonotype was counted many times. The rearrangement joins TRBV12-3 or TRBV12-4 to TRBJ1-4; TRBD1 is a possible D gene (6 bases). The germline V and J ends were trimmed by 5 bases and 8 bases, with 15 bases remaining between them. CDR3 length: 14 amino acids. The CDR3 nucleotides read TGTGCCAGCAGTCTGATGACAGGTGCGGAAAAACTGTTTTTT. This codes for CASSLMTGAEKLFF.

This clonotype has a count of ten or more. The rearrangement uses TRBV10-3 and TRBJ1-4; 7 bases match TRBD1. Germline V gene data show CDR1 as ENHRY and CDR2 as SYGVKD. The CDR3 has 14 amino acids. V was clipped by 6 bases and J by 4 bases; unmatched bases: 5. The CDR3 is CAISPGQRNEKLFF. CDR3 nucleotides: TGTGCCATCAGCCCGGGACAGCGTAATGAAAAACTGTTTTTT.

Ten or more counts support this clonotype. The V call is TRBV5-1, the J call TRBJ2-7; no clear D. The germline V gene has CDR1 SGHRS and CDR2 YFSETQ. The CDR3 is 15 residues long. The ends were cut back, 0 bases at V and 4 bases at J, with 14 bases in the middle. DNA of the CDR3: TGCGCCAGCAGCTTGGCCGCTGCCCTTACTTACGAGCAGTACTTC. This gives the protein CASSLAAALTYEQYF.

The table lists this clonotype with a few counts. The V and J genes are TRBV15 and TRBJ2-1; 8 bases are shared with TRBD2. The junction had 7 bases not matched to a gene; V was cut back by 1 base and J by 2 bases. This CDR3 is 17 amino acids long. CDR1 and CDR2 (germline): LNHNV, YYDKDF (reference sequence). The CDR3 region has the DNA TGTGCCACCAGCAGAGTTGCACTAGCGGAGACCTACAATGAGCAGTTCTTC. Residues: CATSRVALAETYNEQFF.

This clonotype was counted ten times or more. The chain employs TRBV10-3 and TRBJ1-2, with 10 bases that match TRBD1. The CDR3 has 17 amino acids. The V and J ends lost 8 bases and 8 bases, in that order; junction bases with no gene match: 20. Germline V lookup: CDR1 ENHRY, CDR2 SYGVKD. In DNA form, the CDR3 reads TGTGCCATCGAACGGAATAGGGGGCCGGGACAGGGGAACGGCTACACCTTC. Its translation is CAIERNRGPGQGNGYTF.

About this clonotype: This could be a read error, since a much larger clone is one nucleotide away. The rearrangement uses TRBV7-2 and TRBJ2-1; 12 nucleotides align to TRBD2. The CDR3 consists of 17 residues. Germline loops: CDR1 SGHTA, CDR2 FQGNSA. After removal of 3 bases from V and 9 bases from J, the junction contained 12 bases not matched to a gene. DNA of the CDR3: TGTGCCAGCAGCTTCTGCGTGGCTAGCGGGAGGGCGCCTGAGCAGTTCTTC. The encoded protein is CASSFCVASGRAPEQFF.

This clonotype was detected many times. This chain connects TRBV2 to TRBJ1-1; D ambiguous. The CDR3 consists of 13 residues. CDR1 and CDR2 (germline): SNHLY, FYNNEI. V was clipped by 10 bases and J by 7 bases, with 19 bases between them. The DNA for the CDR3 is TGTGCCACTCAACGGGAGGGAGCCGGTGAAGCTTTCTTT. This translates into CATQREGAGEAFF.

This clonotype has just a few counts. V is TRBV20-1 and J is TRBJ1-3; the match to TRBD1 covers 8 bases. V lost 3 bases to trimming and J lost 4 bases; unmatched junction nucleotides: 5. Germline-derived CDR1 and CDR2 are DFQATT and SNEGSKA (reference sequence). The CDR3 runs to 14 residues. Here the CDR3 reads CSARTGAGGNTIYF. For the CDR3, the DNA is TGCAGTGCTAGGACAGGGGCTGGAGGAAACACCATATATTTT.

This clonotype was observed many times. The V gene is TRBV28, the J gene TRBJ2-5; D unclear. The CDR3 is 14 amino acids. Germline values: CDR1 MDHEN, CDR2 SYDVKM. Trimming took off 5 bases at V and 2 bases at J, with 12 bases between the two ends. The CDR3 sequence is CASSPRLFQETQYF. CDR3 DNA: TGTGCCAGCAGTCCACGGCTCTTTCAAGAGACCCAGTACTTC. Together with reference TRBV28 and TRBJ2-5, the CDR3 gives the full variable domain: DVKVTQSSRYLVKRTGEKVFLECVQDMDHENMFWYRQDPGLGLRLIYFSYDVKMKEKGDIPEGYSVSREKKERFSLILESASTNQTSMYLCASSPRLFQETQYFGPGTRLLVL.

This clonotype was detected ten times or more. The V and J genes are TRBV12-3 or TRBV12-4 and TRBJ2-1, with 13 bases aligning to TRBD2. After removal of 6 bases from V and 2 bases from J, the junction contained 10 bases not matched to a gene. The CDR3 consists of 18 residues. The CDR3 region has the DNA TGTGCCAGCAGGTCCGGGACTAGCGGGATTCGGGCCTACAATGAGCAGTTCTTC. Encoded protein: CASRSGTSGIRAYNEQFF.

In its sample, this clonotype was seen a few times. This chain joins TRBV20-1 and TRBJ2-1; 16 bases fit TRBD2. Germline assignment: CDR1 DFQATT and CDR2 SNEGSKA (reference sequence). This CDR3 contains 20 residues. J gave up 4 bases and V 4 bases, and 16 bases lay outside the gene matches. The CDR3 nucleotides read TGCAGTGCTATGGGACCCCTCGGGACTAGCGGGGGGGGGTTATACAATGAGCAGTTCTTC. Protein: CSAMGPLGTSGGGLYNEQFF.

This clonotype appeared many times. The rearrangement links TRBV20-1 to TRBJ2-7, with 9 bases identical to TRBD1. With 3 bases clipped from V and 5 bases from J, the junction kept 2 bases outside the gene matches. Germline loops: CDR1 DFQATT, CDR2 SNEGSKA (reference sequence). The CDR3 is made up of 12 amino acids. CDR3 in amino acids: CSASRTGDEQYF. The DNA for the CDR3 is TGCAGTGCTAGCCGGACAGGGGACGAGCAGTACTTC.